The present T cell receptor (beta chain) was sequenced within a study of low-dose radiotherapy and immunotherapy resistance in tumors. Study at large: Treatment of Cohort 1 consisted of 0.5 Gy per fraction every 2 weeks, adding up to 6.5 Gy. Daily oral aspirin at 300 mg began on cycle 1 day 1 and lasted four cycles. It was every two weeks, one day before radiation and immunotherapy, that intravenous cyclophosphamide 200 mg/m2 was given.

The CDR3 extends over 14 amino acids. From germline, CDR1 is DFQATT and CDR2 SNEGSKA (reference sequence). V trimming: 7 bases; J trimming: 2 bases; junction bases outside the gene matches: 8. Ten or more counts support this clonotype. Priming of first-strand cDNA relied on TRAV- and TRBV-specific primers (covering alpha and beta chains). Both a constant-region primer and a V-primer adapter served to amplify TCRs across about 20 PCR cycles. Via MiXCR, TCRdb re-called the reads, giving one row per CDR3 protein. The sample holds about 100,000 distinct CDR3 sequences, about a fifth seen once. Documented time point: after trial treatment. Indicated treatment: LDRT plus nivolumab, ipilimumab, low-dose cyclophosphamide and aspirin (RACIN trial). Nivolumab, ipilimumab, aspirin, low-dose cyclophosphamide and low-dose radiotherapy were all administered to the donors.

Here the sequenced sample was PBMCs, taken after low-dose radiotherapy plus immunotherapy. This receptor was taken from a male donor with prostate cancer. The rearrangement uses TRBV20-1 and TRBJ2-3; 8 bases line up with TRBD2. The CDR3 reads CSVLAAGDTDTQYF. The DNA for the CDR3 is TGCAGTGTTCTGGCAGCGGGGGACACAGATACGCAGTATTTT.